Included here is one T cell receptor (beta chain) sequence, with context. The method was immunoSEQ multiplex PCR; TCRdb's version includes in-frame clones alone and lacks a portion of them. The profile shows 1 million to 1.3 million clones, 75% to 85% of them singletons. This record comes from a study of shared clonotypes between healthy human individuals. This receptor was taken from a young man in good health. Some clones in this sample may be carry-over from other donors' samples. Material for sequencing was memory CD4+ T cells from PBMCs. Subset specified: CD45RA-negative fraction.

This chain's CDR3 is CASSQDLVTGGRTGELFF. CDR3 coding DNA: TGTGCCAGCAGCCAAGATCTAGTAACAGGGGGCCGGACCGGGGAGCTGTTTTTT. The chain combines TRBV4-2 with TRBJ2-2; TRBD1 matches at 9 bases. Per germline, CDR1 LGHNA and CDR2 YNFKEQ. V was pared by 0 bases and J by 5 bases, with 10 bases of the junction left unmatched. The CDR3 runs to 18 residues.